These 19 T cell receptor beta chains share one sample of origin, sequenced in a study of cytomegalovirus exposure and HLA in healthy donors. Researchers ran the PCR with 60 Vbeta and 13 Jbeta primers. The method was immunoSEQ multiplex PCR; TCRdb's version includes in-frame clones alone and lacks a portion of them. The sample lists some 150,000 clones, 70% to 80% occurring once. Sequences were obtained from PBMCs. The receptors derive from a woman under 40 in good health and CMV-seropositive.

V is TRBV5-4 and J is TRBJ2-1; TRBD1 agrees at 9 bases. Germline lookup yields CDR1 SGHNT and CDR2 YYREEE (reference sequence). The CDR3 runs to 15 residues. V was clipped by 4 bases and J by 3 bases; unmatched bases: 5. CDR3 region: CASSQQGAFYNEQFF. The CDR3 nucleotides read TGTGCCAGCAGCCAACAGGGGGCCTTCTACAATGAGCAGTTCTTC. Full variable domain (outside the CDR3, taken from reference TRBV5-4 and TRBJ2-1): ETGVTQSPTHLIKTRGQQVTLRCSSQSGHNTVSWYQQALGQGPQFIFQYYREEENGRGNFPPRFSGLQFPNYSSELNVNALELDDSALYLCASSQQGAFYNEQFFGPGTRLTVL.

The J gene is TRBJ2-2, the V gene TRBV9; TRBD1 matches 7 bases. From germline, CDR1 is SGDLS and CDR2 YYNGEE. Trimming cost V 3 bases and J 0 bases; bases outside gene matches: 2. CDR3 length: 15 amino acids. The CDR3 sequence: CASSATGANTGELFF. DNA of the CDR3: TGTGCCAGCAGCGCAACAGGGGCGAACACCGGGGAGCTGTTTTTT.

This clone was counted a few times. The chain is built from TRBV5-1 and TRBJ2-7; 9 bases match TRBD1. Germline CDR1 reads SGHRS; CDR2 reads YFSETQ. The CDR3 runs 14 residues. The V segment lost 4 bases and the J segment 4 bases; nucleotides outside the gene matches: 6. The DNA for the CDR3 is TGCGCCAGCAGCGTGGGGGGACAGGGATACGAGCAGTACTTC. Protein: CASSVGGQGYEQYF.

Only a few counts were recorded for this clone. This chain joins TRBV6-6 and TRBJ1-4, with 9 bases that match TRBD1. V was pared by 6 bases and J by 12 bases, with 8 bases of the junction left unmatched. Looked up from germline, CDR1 is MNHNY and CDR2 is SVGAGI (reference sequence). The CDR3 sequence is 13 residues long. CDR3 amino acids: CASRDRGLSELFF. Written as DNA, the CDR3 is TGTGCCAGCAGGGACAGGGGTCTTTCGGAACTGTTTTTT.

This chain connects TRBV2 to TRBJ1-5; D not certain. CDR3 size: 12 residues. Germline V CDR1 and CDR2: SNHLY, FYNNEI. Trimming shortened V by 4 bases and J by 4 bases, and 5 bases separated the two germline ends. CDR3 in DNA: TGTGCCAGCAGTGGAGGGAATCAGCCCCAGCATTTT. Its protein is CASSGGNQPQHF.

The CDR3 nucleotides read TGTGCCAGCAGCCAGGACTTTCCCGCCGAGCAGTACTTC. Translating gives CASSQDFPAEQYF. This sequence joins TRBV7-2 and TRBJ2-7; tentatively, D is TRBD2 (5 bases). V was trimmed by 5 bases and J by 6 bases, leaving 14 bases between them. From germline, CDR1 is SGHTA and CDR2 FQGNSA. This CDR3 has 13 amino acids.

This clone was recorded once. The V call is TRBV5-1, the J call TRBJ1-1; D perhaps matches TRBD1 (5 bases). The CDR3 sequence is 13 residues long. The ends were cut back, 4 bases at V and 11 bases at J, with 18 bases in the middle. The germline V gene encodes CDR1 SGHRS and CDR2 YFSETQ. DNA for the CDR3: TGCGCCAGCAGCCTCTCCGTGCCAGGGTGGGCTTTCTTT. It translates to CASSLSVPGWAFF.

This chain connects TRBV15 to TRBJ2-1; 9 bases agree with TRBD1. Per germline, CDR1 LNHNV and CDR2 YYDKDF (reference sequence). With V trimmed by 1 base and J by 4 bases, 2 bases remained unmatched. The CDR3 sequence is 15 residues long. CDR3 nucleotide sequence: TGTGCCACCAGCAGAGGGACAGGGGTGTACAATGAGCAGTTCTTC. Amino acids: CATSRGTGVYNEQFF.

The chain joins TRBV5-6 to TRBJ2-1, with D possibly matching TRBD2 (6 bases). Trimming cost V 3 bases and J 0 bases, with 13 bases left between them. Per the germline V gene, CDR1 is SGHDT and CDR2 is YYEEEE. The CDR3 loop spans 16 amino acids. The CDR3 region is CASSWVAESSYNEQFF. The CDR3 coding sequence is TGTGCCAGCAGCTGGGTAGCGGAAAGCTCCTACAATGAGCAGTTCTTC.

The chain is built from TRBV5-1 and TRBJ2-2; 8 bases match TRBD1. The CDR3 sequence is 15 residues long. V was clipped by 2 bases and J by 4 bases; unmatched bases: 4. The germline gives CDR1 SGHRS, CDR2 YFSETQ. Written as DNA, the CDR3 is TGCGCCAGCAGCTTCGGTCAGGGGGCCACCGGGGAGCTGTTTTTT. Residues: CASSFGQGATGELFF.

The rearrangement uses TRBV7-6 and TRBJ1-1, with D unclear. Germline CDR1 is SGHVS and CDR2 is FNYEAQ. V was pared by 2 bases and J by 2 bases, with 9 bases between. The CDR3 length is 14 residues. In nucleotides, the CDR3 is TGTGCCAGCAGCTTACAGGTCCTTAACACTGAAGCTTTCTTT. This codes for CASSLQVLNTEAFF.

This sequence joins TRBV4-3 and TRBJ2-7; 13 bases are shared with TRBD2. CDR1 is LGHNA, CDR2 YSLEER, per germline. The V and J ends lost 4 bases and 2 bases, in that order; junction bases with no gene match: 2. The CDR3 runs to 15 residues. The CDR3 protein is CASSRGTSGAYEQYF. As DNA, the CDR3 is TGCGCCAGCAGCCGGGGGACTAGCGGGGCCTACGAGCAGTACTTC.

The chain recombines TRBV5-6 with TRBJ1-2; 10 bases agree with TRBD1. Trimming at V came to 0 bases and at J to 8 bases, leaving 7 bases not matched to a gene. CDR3 size: 15 residues. CDR1 and CDR2 from the germline V gene are SGHDT and YYEEEE. CDR3 DNA sequence: TGTGCCAGCAGCTTGGGAGACAGGGGGCGCGGGGGCTACACCTTC. Protein product: CASSLGDRGRGGYTF.

V gene TRBV9 combines with J gene TRBJ1-1, with D uncertain. This CDR3 has 15 residues. V gave up 4 bases and J gave up 1 base, with 14 bases separating them. Germline V gene sequence: CDR1 SGDLS, CDR2 YYNGEE. CDR3: CASSPRGRKNTEAFF. In DNA form, the CDR3 reads TGTGCCAGCAGCCCAAGAGGGAGGAAGAACACTGAAGCTTTCTTT.

The CDR3 loop is CASSDSIAKNIQYF. The CDR3 DNA sequence: TGTGCCAGCAGTGACAGCATAGCCAAAAACATTCAGTACTTC. The rearrangement uses TRBV28 and TRBJ2-4; D possibly corresponds to TRBD1 (5 bases). The germline gives CDR1 MDHEN, CDR2 SYDVKM. CDR3 size: 14 residues. The V end lost 5 bases, the J end lost 0 bases, and 8 bases lay between the germline ends.

The J gene is TRBJ1-2, the V gene TRBV18; D is ambiguous. The CDR3 contains 12 residues. The germline V gene encodes CDR1 KGHSH and CDR2 LQKENI. V was pared by 3 bases and J by 5 bases, with 7 bases between. CDR3 DNA sequence: TGTGCCAGCTCACCTAACGAGTATGGCTACACCTTC. Its protein is CASSPNEYGYTF. Using reference TRBV18 and TRBJ1-2 for the parts outside the CDR3, the full variable domain is NAGVMQNPRHLVRRRGQEARLRCSPMKGHSHVYWYRQLPEEGLKFMVYLQKENIIDESGMPKERFSAEFPKEGPSILRIQQVVRGDSAAYFCASSPNEYGYTFGSGTRLTVV.

CDR3 DNA: TGTGCCAGCAGTGAAGCGATAACTTTCACAGATACGCAGTATTTT. Translation gives CASSEAITFTDTQYF. The genes are TRBV6-1 and TRBJ2-3; D is uncertain. Looked up from germline, CDR1 is MNHNS and CDR2 is SASEGT. This CDR3 spans 15 amino acids. V gave up 0 bases and J gave up 2 bases, with 9 bases separating them.

V is TRBV5-1 and J is TRBJ2-5; TRBD1 agrees at 8 bases. The CDR3 sequence is 15 residues long. From germline, CDR1 is SGHRS and CDR2 YFSETQ. J was trimmed by 4 bases and V by 3 bases; bases with no gene match: 8. The CDR3 DNA reads as TGCGCCAGCAGCTCGGGACGGACAGGGACAGAGACCCAGTACTTC. It is translated as CASSSGRTGTETQYF.

The chain links TRBV10-1 to TRBJ2-3; 9 bases are a match to TRBD2. With 4 bases clipped from V and 6 bases from J, the junction kept 8 bases outside the gene matches. CDR3 length equals 15 residues. Per germline, CDR1 WNHNN and CDR2 SYGVQD (reference sequence). The CDR3 sequence: CASSGLAGSRDTQYF. The CDR3 nucleotides are TGCGCCAGCAGTGGTCTAGCGGGAAGCAGGGATACGCAGTATTTT.